These 25 T cell receptor beta chains originate from one sample sequenced in a study of CD8 T cells in ankylosing spondylitis (dated by TCRdb to 2016 to 2017). The library was prepared using 5' RACE. The sequencer was an Illumina HiSeq 2500. TCRdb applied fastp at Q25 and MiXCR to the public reads, then kept only in-frame beta chains. All rows with the same CDR3 protein become a single entry with the most common DNA and genes. The sample profile shows tens of thousands of distinct CDR3 sequences; roughly 8.5% of them were found once. Over 25% of the sample comes from the top ten. Findings and caveats that apply to the study as a whole: Blood from ankylosing spondylitis patients appeared to be characterized by a TCR beta motif composed of about eight highly homologous amino acid variants.

Antigen specificity for these receptors is unknown. Sequencing was done on a sample of blood, either unsorted or a sorted T cell fraction (not recorded which). These receptors were obtained from a male donor with ankylosing spondylitis.

The table lists this clonotype with a few counts. The V call is TRBV6-1, the J call TRBJ1-2, with unresolved D. Trimming removed 6 bases from V and 3 bases from J, with 11 bases in between. CDR3 size: 13 residues. Germline V CDR1 and CDR2: MNHNS, SASEGT. The CDR3 DNA sequence: TGTGCCAGCAGGGCGTTCAGCTACTATGGCTACACCTTC. It is translated as CASRAFSYYGYTF.

This clonotype has just a few counts. The J gene is TRBJ2-7, the V gene TRBV23-1; 11 nucleotides align to TRBD2. TRBV23-1 is sorted into the ORF group, with uncertain function. V dropped 3 bases and J dropped 3; count of bases not matched to a gene: 13. The CDR3 extends over 18 amino acids. The CDR3 here is CASSHQSLLAGGSYEQYV. The CDR3, as DNA: TGCGCCAGCAGTCATCAATCTTTGTTAGCGGGAGGGAGCTACGAGCAGTACGTC.

The chain carries TRBV7-8 and TRBJ1-1; D may be TRBD1 (5 bases). Germline V gene data show CDR1 as SGHVS and CDR2 as FQNEAQ. V gave up 3 bases and J gave up 3 bases, with 11 bases separating them. The CDR3 consists of 14 residues. CDR3 nucleotide sequence: TGTGCCAGCAGCTTGGCAGGGAAATACACTGAAGCTTTCTTT. It is translated as CASSLAGKYTEAFF. Full variable domain (outside the CDR3, taken from reference TRBV7-8 and TRBJ1-1): GAGVSQSPRYKVAKRGQDVALRCDPISGHVSLFWYQQALGQGPEFLTYFQNEAQLDKSGLPSDRFFAERPEGSVSTLKIQRTQQEDSAVYLCASSLAGKYTEAFFGQGTRLTVV.

This clonotype was observed many times. V gene TRBV20-1 combines with J gene TRBJ1-6; D perhaps matches TRBD1 (5 bases). Germline V gene lookup returns CDR1 DFQATT and CDR2 SNEGSKA (reference sequence). The length of the CDR3 is 16 residues. Trimming stripped 0 bases from V and 9 bases from J, with 18 bases between. For the CDR3, the DNA is TGCAGTGCTAGAGATCCTCGCCCGGGGGAAAGTTCACCCCTCCACTTT. Its translation is CSARDPRPGESSPLHF.

This clonotype showed up many times. This chain joins TRBV7-8 and TRBJ2-1, with 8 bases fitting TRBD1. The germline V gene has CDR1 SGHVS and CDR2 FQNEAQ. V lost 4 bases, J lost 0 bases, and 5 bases stayed unmatched. CDR3 length: 16 amino acids. The CDR3 is CASSSQGGNSYNEQFF. CDR3 DNA: TGTGCCAGCAGCTCACAGGGGGGTAACTCCTACAATGAGCAGTTCTTC.

This clonotype was seen ten or more times. The chain carries TRBV2 and TRBJ1-1, with 8 bases aligning to TRBD1. Germline trimming cut 10 bases from V and 1 base from J; bases unmatched to any gene: 5. The CDR3 has 13 amino acids. Germline CDR1 SNHLY, CDR2 FYNNEI. The CDR3 region has the DNA TGTGCCATGGACAGGGAAAGGAACACTGAAGCTTTCTTT. Protein sequence: CAMDRERNTEAFF.

This clonotype showed up just a few times. Here the CDR3 reads CASSLVRAGGTDTQYF. The CDR3, as DNA: TGTGCCAGCAGCTTGGTGCGGGCGGGGGGCACAGATACGCAGTATTTT. The J gene is TRBJ2-3, the V gene TRBV5-6; TRBD2 agrees at 7 bases. CDR1 and CDR2 from the germline V gene are SGHDT and YYEEEE. V trimming: 0 bases; J trimming: 1 base; junction bases outside the gene matches: 5. The length of the CDR3 is 16 residues.

At least ten counts were recorded for this clonotype. The V gene is TRBV12-3 or TRBV12-4, the J gene TRBJ2-7, with D unclear. V dropped 2 bases and J dropped 6 bases, with 8 bases sitting between them. The CDR3 length is 12 residues. CDR3: CASSLKGSEQYV. DNA for the CDR3: TGTGCCAGCAGTTTAAAGGGAAGCGAGCAGTACGTC.

This clonotype was seen a few times. The chain joins TRBV23-1 to TRBJ2-3; 7 bases align to TRBD2. TRBV23-1 qualifies as an ORF whose function is uncertain. CDR3 length: 16 amino acids. The V segment lost 0 bases and the J segment 1 base; nucleotides outside the gene matches: 4. The CDR3 is CASSQSLAACTDTQYF. The CDR3 DNA follows: TGCGCCAGCAGTCAATCTCTAGCGGCTTGCACAGATACGCAGTATTTT.

In this sample, this clonotype turned up a few times. This chain connects TRBV5-6 to TRBJ2-1, with 12 bases matching TRBD2. CDR1 is SGHDT and CDR2 is YYEEEE in the germline V gene. Trimming at V came to 5 bases and at J to 6 bases, leaving 6 bases not matched to a gene. This CDR3 is 15 amino acids long. As DNA, the CDR3 is TGTGCCAGCAGTCTACTAGCGGGAGGCGTCAATGAGCAGTTCTTC. As protein: CASSLLAGGVNEQFF.

The table lists this clonotype with many counts. This rearrangement joins TRBV20-1 to TRBJ2-1; 10 bases line up with TRBD1. CDR1 and CDR2 from the germline V gene are DFQATT and SNEGSKA (reference sequence). The V segment lost 6 bases and the J segment 3 bases; nucleotides outside the gene matches: 2. The CDR3 sequence is 13 residues long. In DNA form, the CDR3 reads TGCAGTGCAGGACAGGGGGACTACAATGAGCAGTTCTTC. It translates to CSAGQGDYNEQFF.

The chain recombines TRBV7-9 with TRBJ2-7, with 9 bases identical to TRBD1. J was trimmed by 5 bases and V by 2 bases; bases with no gene match: 7. This CDR3 has 15 residues. Per germline, CDR1 SEHNR and CDR2 FQNEAQ (reference sequence). CDR3 in DNA: TGTGCCAGCAGCTTAACGGGACAGGGAATCCACGAGCAGTACTTC. Its translation: CASSLTGQGIHEQYF.

The V call is TRBV7-9, the J call TRBJ2-1; a weak D match, TRBD1 (6 bases). Trimming pared 5 bases from V and 0 bases from J, leaving 14 bases between. CDR3 size: 16 residues. CDR1 and CDR2 from the germline V gene are SEHNR and FQNEAQ (reference sequence). The CDR3, as DNA: TGTGCCAGCAGCCCCCCCGGGACAAACTCCTACAATGAGCAGTTCTTC. It is translated as CASSPPGTNSYNEQFF.

Only a few counts were recorded for this clonotype. The chain employs TRBV27 and TRBJ2-1, with D possibly matching TRBD2 (6 bases). Germline V lookup: CDR1 MNHEY, CDR2 SMNVEV (reference sequence). The CDR3 has 15 residues. Trimming took 4 bases from V and 6 from J, leaving 16 bases between them. CDR3 DNA: TGTGCCAGCAGTTCACCGGGAGCCTGGGCCAATGAGCAGTTCTTC. This codes for CASSSPGAWANEQFF.

The rearrangement joins TRBV19 to TRBJ1-5; TRBD1 matches 7 bases. Losses at the gene ends were 4 bases for V and 3 bases for J; bases not matched to a gene: 12. Per germline, CDR1 LNHDA and CDR2 SQIVND (reference sequence). This CDR3 spans 17 amino acids. The CDR3 here is CASSTRDSKTPNQPQHF. In DNA form, the CDR3 reads TGTGCCAGTAGTACCCGGGACAGCAAGACTCCCAATCAGCCCCAGCATTTT.

This clonotype turned up a few times. J is TRBJ2-1 and V is TRBV27; TRBD2 is a possible D gene (6 bases). V lost 2 bases and J lost 8, with 13 bases in between. Germline loops: CDR1 MNHEY, CDR2 SMNVEV (reference sequence). The CDR3 covers 14 residues. The CDR3 protein is CASSLTGSRDEQFF. The CDR3 bases are TGTGCCAGCAGTTTAACCGGGAGCCGCGATGAGCAGTTCTTC.

This clonotype was picked up one time. The chain uses TRBV2 and TRBJ2-3, with D unresolved. V lost 6 bases and J 7 bases, leaving 8 bases between the germline ends. The CDR3 is 11 residues long. Germline V lookup: CDR1 SNHLY, CDR2 FYNNEI. The CDR3 spells CASSPGYTQYF. The CDR3 DNA sequence: TGTGCCAGCAGCCCGGGCTATACGCAGTATTTT.

This clonotype was found many times. This chain uses TRBV11-1 with TRBJ2-1; 13 bases map to TRBD2. Germline CDR1 and CDR2: SGHAT and FQDESV (reference sequence). The CDR3 totals 19 residues. V shed 1 base, J shed 8 bases, and the junction held 14 bases outside the gene matches. CDR3 sequence (DNA): TGTGCCAGCAGCTTAGGACTAGCGGGAGGCCACCTGGAGGTCCATGAGCAGTTCTTC. This translates into CASSLGLAGGHLEVHEQFF.

This clonotype has only a few counts. The CDR3 bases are TGTGCCAGCAGTAAGGACTTAAGGTTCTTC. It is translated as CASSKDLRFF. The chain employs TRBV2 and TRBJ2-1; TRBD2 might be the D (5 bases). V lost 5 bases to trimming and J lost 15 bases, with 11 bases between them. CDR1 and CDR2 (germline): SNHLY, FYNNEI. The CDR3 loop spans 10 amino acids.

The chain combines TRBV4-2 with TRBJ1-2; 7 bases line up with TRBD1. The CDR3 loop spans 15 amino acids. The V gene's germline CDR1 is LGHNA and CDR2 YNFKEQ. The V and J ends lost 4 bases and 5 bases, in that order; junction bases with no gene match: 10. The CDR3 here is CASSLGTESPYGYTF. CDR3 nucleotide sequence: TGTGCCAGCAGCCTCGGGACAGAAAGCCCTTATGGCTACACCTTC.

This clonotype has just a few counts. V is TRBV12-3 or TRBV12-4 and J is TRBJ2-1, with 9 bases that match TRBD2. Trimming removed 3 bases from V and 6 bases from J; junction bases left unmatched: 6. This CDR3 has 15 residues. Here the CDR3 DNA reads TGTGCCAGCAGTTTGGGTAGCGGGAGTATCAATGAGCAGTTCTTC. This codes for CASSLGSGSINEQFF.

This clonotype was counted at least ten times. The V and J genes are TRBV4-2 and TRBJ1-2; no reliable D call. Germline V gene lookup returns CDR1 LGHNA and CDR2 YNFKEQ. V was clipped by 1 base and J by 4 bases, with 7 bases between them. The CDR3 is made up of 13 amino acids. CDR3 sequence (DNA): TGTGCCAGCAGCCAAGGGGGTCCCTATGGCTACACCTTC. This encodes CASSQGGPYGYTF.

Many counts were recorded for this clonotype. The V and J genes are TRBV2 and TRBJ2-2, with 9 bases that match TRBD2. The ends lost 3 bases at V and 4 bases at J; junction bases unmatched: 6. There are 16 residues in the CDR3. The germline CDR1 and CDR2 sequences are SNHLY and FYNNEI. The CDR3 coding sequence is TGTGCCAGCAGTGACGGGACTAGCAGAAGCACCGGGGAGCTGTTTTTT. The encoded protein is CASSDGTSRSTGELFF.

This clonotype was seen many times. The chain recombines TRBV24-1 with TRBJ2-1, with 13 bases that match TRBD2. Germline CDR1 KGHDR, CDR2 SFDVKD. CDR3 length: 14 residues. V gave up 9 bases and J gave up 2 bases; unmatched junction bases: 0. The DNA of the CDR3 is TGTGCCACCGGGACTAGCGGGACCTACAATGAGCAGTTCTTC. This translates into CATGTSGTYNEQFF.

This clonotype was seen at least ten times. V usage is TRBV20-1 and J usage is TRBJ2-2; D possibly corresponds to TRBD1 (5 bases). With 1 base removed from V and 5 bases from J, the gap between germline ends came to 14 bases. Germline CDR1 reads DFQATT; CDR2 reads SNEGSKA (reference sequence). This CDR3 comprises 15 residues. The CDR3 coding sequence is TGCAGTGCTAGAGGGCAGGGCCTCGTTACCGGGGAGCTGTTTTTT. Translation: CSARGQGLVTGELFF.